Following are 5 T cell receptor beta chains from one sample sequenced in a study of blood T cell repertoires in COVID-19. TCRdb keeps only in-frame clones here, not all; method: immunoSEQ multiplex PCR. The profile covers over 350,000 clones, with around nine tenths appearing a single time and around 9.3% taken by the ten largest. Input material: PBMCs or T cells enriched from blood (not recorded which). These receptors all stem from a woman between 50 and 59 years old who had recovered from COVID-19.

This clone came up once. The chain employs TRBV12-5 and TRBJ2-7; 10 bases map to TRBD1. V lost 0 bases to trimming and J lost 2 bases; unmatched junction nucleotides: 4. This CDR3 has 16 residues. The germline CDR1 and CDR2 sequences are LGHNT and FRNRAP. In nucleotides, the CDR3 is TGTGCTAGTGGTTTGGTACTTGGACAGGGGGCCTACGAGCAGTACTTC. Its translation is CASGLVLGQGAYEQYF. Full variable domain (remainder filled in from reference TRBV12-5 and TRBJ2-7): DARVTQTPRHKVTEMGQEVTMRCQPILGHNTVFWYRQTMMQGLELLAYFRNRAPLDDSGMPKDRFSAEMPDATLATLKIQPSEPRDSAVYFCASGLVLGQGAYEQYFGPGTRLTVT.

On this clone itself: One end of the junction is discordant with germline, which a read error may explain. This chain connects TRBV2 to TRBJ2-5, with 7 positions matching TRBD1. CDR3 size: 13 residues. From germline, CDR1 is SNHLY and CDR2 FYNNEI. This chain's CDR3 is CACSGQVQETQYF. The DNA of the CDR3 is TGTGCCTGCAGTGGACAGGTCCAAGAGACCCAGTACTTC.

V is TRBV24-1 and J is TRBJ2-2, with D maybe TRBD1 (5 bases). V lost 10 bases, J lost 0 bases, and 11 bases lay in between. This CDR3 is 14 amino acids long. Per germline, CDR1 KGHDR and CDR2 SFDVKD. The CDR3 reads CATQGQPNTGELFF. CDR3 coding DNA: TGTGCCACTCAAGGACAACCGAACACCGGGGAGCTGTTTTTT.

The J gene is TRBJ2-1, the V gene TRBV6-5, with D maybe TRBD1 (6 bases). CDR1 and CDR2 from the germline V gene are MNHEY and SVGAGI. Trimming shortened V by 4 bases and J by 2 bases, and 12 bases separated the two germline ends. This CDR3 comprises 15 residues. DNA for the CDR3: TGTGCCAGCAGTTTATCCCAGGGGACCTACAATGAGCAGTTCTTC. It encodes CASSLSQGTYNEQFF.

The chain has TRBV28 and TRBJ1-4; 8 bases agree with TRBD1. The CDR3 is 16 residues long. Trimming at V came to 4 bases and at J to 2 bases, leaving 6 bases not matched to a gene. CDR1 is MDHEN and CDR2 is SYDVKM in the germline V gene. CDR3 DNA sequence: TGTGCCAGCAGTTCGACAGGGGTGGCGACTAATGAAAAACTGTTTTTT. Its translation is CASSSTGVATNEKLFF.